This T cell receptor (beta chain) comes out of a study of tumor-infiltrating lymphocytes in oesophageal squamous cell carcinoma. The CDR3 loop spans 13 amino acids. The germline V gene encodes CDR1 MNHGY and CDR2 SVAAGI. A single record per CDR3 protein comes from TCRdb applying MiXCR to the PCR reads. In the table there are just over 15,000 distinct CDR3 sequences, 40% to 60% of which are singletons. The genes are TRBV6-9 and TRBJ2-7; TRBD1 agrees at 8 bases. The J call is uncertain, as TRBJ1-2 better fits the DNA end. The specimen was esophageal tumor tissue. This clonotype was obtained from a male donor with esophageal squamous cell carcinoma. Here the CDR3 reads CASSQGADYGYTF. In nucleotides, the CDR3 is TGTGCCAGCAGTCAGGGGGCAGACTATGGCTACACCTTC.